This T cell receptor beta chain appears in the sequencing data of a study of radiotherapy plus CTLA-4 blockade in lung cancer. Sequencing was performed with immunoSEQ multiplex PCR; in TCRdb, only in-frame clones are kept and a portion is missing. The sample includes 85,000 to 120,000 clones, more than 75% of them seen just once. V lost 2 bases, J lost 5 bases, and 12 bases stayed unmatched. This CDR3 is 17 amino acids long. Germline V gives CDR1 MNHEY, CDR2 SMNVEV (reference sequence). The study gave focal radiation plus ipilimumab CTLA-4 blockade to patients with chemo-refractory metastatic non-small-cell lung cancer.

The specimen was peripheral blood, collected from a patient treated with radiotherapy plus ipilimumab. The rearrangement uses TRBV27 and TRBJ2-5; 9 nucleotides match TRBD1. The sequence was obtained from a human donor with non-small cell lung cancer that progressed on radiotherapy plus ipilimumab. Some clones in this sample may be carry-over from other donors' samples. CDR3 nucleotide sequence: TGTGCCAGCAGTTTAAATTTCGCGGGACAGGGAGGGGAGACCCAGTACTTC. As protein: CASSLNFAGQGGETQYF.